These 16 T cell receptor beta chains were sequenced from one sample in a study of shared clonotypes between healthy human individuals (dated by TCRdb to about 2020). For the CD8 naive samples, CD45RO-negative cells were positively selected for CCR7, yielding a CD45RA+CCR7+ population from which TemRA cells were excluded. Library prep was done by the immunoSEQ multiplex PCR assay. This immuneACCESS table, as held by TCRdb, lists in-frame sequences with V and J called but not all clones. Of the missing ones, under half trace to an unresolved V gene in checked studies; the others have no known cause. The sample table lists some 2 million clones, about 94% of them with a count of one. Clones ranked in the top ten supply 1.2% of the sample. The sequencing sample was made of naive CD8+ T cells sorted from blood. The sample's cell subset or site label, in plain terms: CD45RA+CCR7+. All receptors come from a man younger than 35 in good health.

Notes on this clone: Within the sample, other DNA sequences also encode this same CDR3. The chain is built from TRBV6-1 and TRBJ1-5; D is ambiguous. Trimming removed 3 bases from V and 4 bases from J, with 4 bases in between. Looked up from germline, CDR1 is MNHNS and CDR2 is SASEGT. This CDR3 has 12 amino acids. The chain's CDR3 is CASSDGNQPQHF. CDR3 DNA sequence: TGTGCCAGCAGTGACGGGAATCAGCCCCAGCATTTT.

CDR3 loop: CASSRGSNTEAFF. The DNA for the CDR3 is TGTGCCAGCAGCCGCGGAAGCAACACTGAAGCTTTCTTT. The chain recombines TRBV4-2 with TRBJ1-1, with D unresolved. The V end lost 4 bases, the J end lost 2 bases, and 8 bases lay between the germline ends. This CDR3 spans 13 amino acids. Germline assignment: CDR1 LGHNA and CDR2 YNFKEQ.

For the CDR3, the DNA is TGTGCCAGCAGGGAGCTACAGGTCCTAGGCACTGAAGCTTTCTTT. Its translation is CASRELQVLGTEAFF. This sequence joins TRBV2 and TRBJ1-1; D is possibly TRBD1 (5 bases). Trimming stripped 6 bases from V and 4 bases from J, with 18 bases between. CDR3 length: 15 amino acids. The germline V gene encodes CDR1 SNHLY and CDR2 FYNNEI.

Here the CDR3 reads CASSFGTSGSQGQFF. CDR3 in DNA: TGTGCCAGCAGCTTCGGGACTAGCGGGAGCCAGGGGCAGTTCTTC. V is TRBV13 and J is TRBJ2-1; TRBD2 aligns across 14 bases. The CDR3 spans 15 residues. Looked up from germline, CDR1 is PRHDT and CDR2 is FYEKMQ (reference sequence). V shed 3 bases, J shed 12 bases, and the junction held 7 bases outside the gene matches.

V usage is TRBV2 and J usage is TRBJ1-4; maybe TRBD1 (5 bases). Germline-derived CDR1 and CDR2 are SNHLY and FYNNEI. The V end was cut by 3 bases, the J end by 5 bases, with 13 bases between. The CDR3 runs 15 residues. The CDR3 region is CASSEGGSRNEKLFF. As DNA, the CDR3 is TGTGCCAGCAGTGAGGGGGGGAGCAGGAATGAAAAACTGTTTTTT. The full variable domain, completed using reference TRBV2 and TRBJ1-4, is EPEVTQTPSHQVTQMGQEVILRCVPISNHLYFYWYRQILGQKVEFLVSFYNNEISEKSEIFDDQFSVERPDGSNFTLKIRSTKLEDSAMYFCASSEGGSRNEKLFFGSGTQLSVL.

The CDR3 bases are TGTGCCAGCAGTGTGCAGAGCGCCGGGGAGCTGTTTTTT. The encoded protein is CASSVQSAGELFF. The genes are TRBV27 and TRBJ2-2; D unclear. Per the germline V gene, CDR1 is MNHEY and CDR2 is SMNVEV (reference sequence). The CDR3 runs 13 residues. The V end lost 5 bases, the J end lost 6 bases, and 10 bases lay between the germline ends.

On this clone itself: The identical CDR3 is also encoded by other nucleotide sequences in the sample. V gene TRBV7-9 combines with J gene TRBJ2-7; weak D call: TRBD2 (6 bases). This CDR3 is 12 amino acids long. Trimming cost V 3 bases and J 7 bases, with 10 bases left between them. CDR1 and CDR2 from the germline V gene are SEHNR and FQNEAQ (reference sequence). CDR3 sequence (DNA): TGTGCCAGCAGCTTCGGAGGGGTTGAGCAGTACTTC. It yields the protein CASSFGGVEQYF.

The chain recombines TRBV5-6 with TRBJ2-5, with a weak D call TRBD1 (6 bases). The end of the DNA aligns better with TRBJ2-7, so the J call may be wrong. This CDR3 has 14 residues. Germline values: CDR1 SGHDT, CDR2 YYEEEE. The CDR3 protein is CASSLDRVSYEQYF. The CDR3 DNA follows: TGTGCCAGCAGCTTGGACAGGGTTTCCTACGAGCAGTACTTC.

The chain combines TRBV7-2 with TRBJ2-7; 9 nucleotides align to TRBD2. V was pared by 2 bases and J by 5 bases, with 10 bases of the junction left unmatched. The CDR3 contains 16 residues. The germline CDR1 and CDR2 sequences are SGHTA and FQGNSA. The CDR3 DNA sequence: TGTGCCAGCAGCTTATGGGGGCGGGGGGGCCGTCACGAGCAGTACTTC. It codes for CASSLWGRGGRHEQYF.

The rearrangement uses TRBV2 and TRBJ1-6; D gene ambiguous. V gave up 3 bases and J gave up 5 bases, with 5 bases separating them. Germline lookup yields CDR1 SNHLY and CDR2 FYNNEI. The CDR3 is 13 residues long. This chain's CDR3 is CASSDRHNSPLHF. The CDR3 bases are TGTGCCAGCAGTGACAGACATAATTCACCCCTCCACTTT. Full variable domain (remainder filled in from reference TRBV2 and TRBJ1-6): EPEVTQTPSHQVTQMGQEVILRCVPISNHLYFYWYRQILGQKVEFLVSFYNNEISEKSEIFDDQFSVERPDGSNFTLKIRSTKLEDSAMYFCASSDRHNSPLHFGNGTRLTVT.

The V gene is TRBV11-3, the J gene TRBJ2-5; 8 bases match TRBD1. CDR1 SGHNT and CDR2 YENEEA come from the germline V gene. J was trimmed by 4 bases and V by 5 bases; bases with no gene match: 9. The CDR3 spans 15 residues. The CDR3 sequence: CASSGRDRGGETQYF. The CDR3 nucleotides read TGTGCCAGCAGCGGACGAGACAGGGGAGGAGAGACCCAGTACTTC.

Notes on this clone: Other DNA sequences in this sample translate to the same CDR3. The gene calls are TRBV7-9 and TRBJ1-1; D call uncertain. Trimming cost V 1 base and J 4 bases, with 10 bases left between them. This CDR3 is built from 14 residues. The germline gives CDR1 SEHNR, CDR2 FQNEAQ (reference sequence). CDR3 in DNA: TGTGCCAGCAGCTTAGGTGGCGAAGGCACTGAAGCTTTCTTT. This codes for CASSLGGEGTEAFF.

The chain recombines TRBV19 with TRBJ2-7, with D tentatively TRBD2 (5 bases). Germline V gene data show CDR1 as LNHDA and CDR2 as SQIVND (reference sequence). CDR3 length: 16 residues. The V end lost 1 base, the J end lost 2 bases, and 15 bases lay between the germline ends. CDR3 residues: CASSIGTGGEAYEQYF. The CDR3 DNA is TGTGCCAGTAGTATAGGAACCGGAGGAGAGGCCTACGAGCAGTACTTC.

On this clone itself: Other nucleotide sequences from this sample produce the same CDR3. V usage is TRBV19 and J usage is TRBJ1-1; perhaps TRBD1 as D (5 bases). CDR3 length equals 12 residues. V gave up 5 bases and J gave up 6 bases, with 10 bases separating them. Germline CDR1 and CDR2: LNHDA and SQIVND (reference sequence). CDR3 DNA sequence: TGTGCCAGTAGTTTAGGGGTTGCTGAAGCTTTCTTT. Protein product: CASSLGVAEAFF.

The chain carries TRBV7-9 and TRBJ1-1; TRBD1 agrees at 9 bases. The CDR3 totals 15 residues. V lost 1 base and J lost 3; bases outside the gene matches: 3. Germline CDR1 SEHNR, CDR2 FQNEAQ (reference sequence). The CDR3 loop is CASSLEGTGHTEAFF. The CDR3 nucleotides read TGTGCCAGCAGCTTAGAGGGGACAGGGCACACTGAAGCTTTCTTT.

This chain joins TRBV5-1 and TRBJ2-3; possible D gene TRBD1, 5 bases. Germline-derived CDR1 and CDR2 are SGHRS and YFSETQ. V lost 3 bases and J 5 bases, leaving 16 bases between the germline ends. There are 15 residues in the CDR3. CDR3: CASSSWAGQGDTQYF. The CDR3 DNA is TGCGCCAGCAGCTCCTGGGCCGGTCAGGGAGATACGCAGTATTTT.